The TCR beta chain described here comes from a study of blood T cell repertoires in COVID-19. Germline V gene data show CDR1 as SGDLS and CDR2 as YYNGEE. V trimming: 3 bases; J trimming: 5 bases; junction bases outside the gene matches: 9. The length of the CDR3 is 16 residues. This table comes from immunoSEQ multiplex PCR, and its TCRdb copy is limited to in-frame clones, with some not included. The repertoire includes about 100,000 clones, almost 85% of them detected once, and about 10% sits in the top ten. V is TRBV9 and J is TRBJ2-2, with TRBD1 matching 8 bases. The source is a man aged 40-49 years with active or convalescent COVID-19. Specimen: peripheral blood. CDR3 loop: CASSAGQGTGTGELFF. The CDR3 bases are TGTGCCAGCAGCGCTGGACAGGGCACGGGTACCGGGGAGCTGTTTTTT.